This paragraph reports one TCR beta chain. The germline V gene encodes CDR1 LNHNV and CDR2 YYDKDF (reference sequence). Deletions cut 2 bases from V and 9 bases from J, with 10 bases between. This CDR3 spans 12 amino acids. This sample is drawn from a study of blood T cell repertoires in COVID-19. Source study methods: Quantification of nucleated cells was approximated via reference gene primer amplification. The assay was immunoSEQ multiplex PCR, and TCRdb's table has in-frame clones only and misses some. That table supplies the V and J calls and clone size; D and trimming were determined from the DNA. The sample lists fewer than 400,000 clones; around nine tenths were seen once.

This chain uses TRBV15 with TRBJ2-5; no reliable D call. The TCR comes from a woman in her twenties or thirties who had been exposed to COVID-19. Input material: PBMCs or T cells enriched from blood (not recorded which). CDR3 bases: TGTGCCACCAGCAGACGAGACTGGCCCCAGTACTTC. Residues: CATSRRDWPQYF. Looking up the rest from reference TRBV15 and TRBJ2-5 gives the full variable domain: DAMVIQNPRYQVTQFGKPVTLSCSQTLNHNVMYWYQQKSSQAPKLLFHYYDKDFNNEADTPDNFQSRRPNTSFCFLDIRSPGLGDTAMYLCATSRRDWPQYFGPGTRLLVL.